These 26 T cell receptor beta chains came from one sample sequenced in a study of cytomegalovirus exposure and HLA in healthy donors. The PCR contained 60 Vbeta and 13 Jbeta primers. TCRdb's copy holds only in-frame clones and misses some; the assay was immunoSEQ multiplex PCR. The data show about 200,000 clones, and the top ten clones hold approximately 0.74%. Material for sequencing was PBMCs. Source of these receptors: a boy aged 5-17 years in good health and CMV-seronegative.

The genes are TRBV6-1 and TRBJ1-2, with D possibly TRBD1 on 6 matching bases. This CDR3 spans 13 amino acids. Germline V gene sequence: CDR1 MNHNS, CDR2 SASEGT. Trimming took 4 bases from V and 5 from J, leaving 11 bases between them. CDR3 in amino acids: CASSANTGYGYTF. The CDR3 nucleotides are TGTGCCAGCAGTGCCAATACAGGGTATGGCTACACCTTC.

The rearrangement links TRBV4-1 to TRBJ2-7, with D possibly TRBD2 on 5 matching bases. Germline CDR1 and CDR2: MGHRA and YSYEKL. V was trimmed by 1 base and J by 3 bases, leaving 16 bases between them. The CDR3 is 16 residues long. CDR3 amino acids: CASSQGTGLGSYEQYF. CDR3 in DNA: TGCGCCAGCAGCCAAGGAACGGGATTAGGGAGCTACGAGCAGTACTTC.

This chain uses TRBV6-5 with TRBJ1-1, with TRBD1 as a possible D gene (6 bases). V lost 0 bases and J lost 11, with 19 bases in between. The CDR3 consists of 15 residues. Germline V lookup: CDR1 MNHEY, CDR2 SVGAGI. The CDR3 here is CASSYSTGGIQGAFF. For the CDR3, the DNA is TGTGCCAGCAGTTACTCGACGGGGGGAATACAGGGTGCTTTCTTT.

The V call is TRBV2, the J call TRBJ2-1; a weak D match, TRBD1 (5 bases). The CDR3 loop spans 13 amino acids. Germline V gene sequence: CDR1 SNHLY, CDR2 FYNNEI. Deletions cut 3 bases from V and 5 bases from J, with 8 bases between. The CDR3 sequence: CASSEGQNNEQFF. The CDR3 DNA reads TGTGCCAGCAGTGAGGGGCAAAACAATGAGCAGTTCTTC.

The V and J genes are TRBV7-6 and TRBJ2-2, with D uncertain. Between the trimmed V and J ends, which lost 1 base and 0 bases, there was a span of 6 bases. This CDR3 has 15 amino acids. Germline V gene sequence: CDR1 SGHVS, CDR2 FNYEAQ. CDR3 in DNA: TGTGCCAGCAGCTTAGGGGCCCCGAACACCGGGGAGCTGTTTTTT. Translating gives CASSLGAPNTGELFF.

The chain is built from TRBV5-4 and TRBJ1-3; no firm D call. V lost 1 base and J lost 6, with 17 bases in between. CDR3 length: 16 amino acids. Germline V CDR1 and CDR2: SGHNT, YYREEE (reference sequence). This CDR3 is CASSLRVRGRENTIYF. The CDR3 nucleotides read TGTGCCAGCAGCTTGAGGGTGCGGGGTAGGGAAAACACCATATATTTT.

The V call is TRBV2, the J call TRBJ2-5; tentative D call: TRBD1 (6 bases). The J call may not be correct, given that the DNA end is closer to TRBJ2-7. The CDR3 has 14 residues. Germline lookup yields CDR1 SNHLY and CDR2 FYNNEI. CDR3 sequence reads: CASSDGGQLYEQYF. For the CDR3, the DNA is TGTGCCAGCAGTGACGGTGGACAGCTCTACGAGCAGTACTTC.

V gene TRBV19 combines with J gene TRBJ2-1, with 10 bases aligning to TRBD2. The CDR3 contains 14 residues. Germline V gene lookup returns CDR1 LNHDA and CDR2 SQIVND (reference sequence). V dropped 3 bases and J dropped 8; count of bases not matched to a gene: 4. CDR3 protein: CASSISGGADEQFF. CDR3 bases: TGTGCCAGTAGTATCAGCGGGGGGGCCGATGAGCAGTTCTTC.

The chain links TRBV21-1 to TRBJ1-6. TRBV21-1 is reported as a pseudogene. This CDR3 has 17 residues. The DNA of the CDR3 is TGTGCCAGCAGCCGACGCAGCGGGAGCTCCTATAATTCACCCCTCCACTTT. Amino acid sequence: CASSRRSGSSYNSPLHF.

The chain has TRBV10-1 and TRBJ2-1; D ambiguous. The CDR3 is 16 amino acids. Germline V lookup: CDR1 WNHNN, CDR2 SYGVQD (reference sequence). V lost 2 bases and J lost 0, with 11 bases in between. The CDR3 DNA reads TGCGCCAGCAGTGAGGCTCCGTCGAGCTCCTACAATGAGCAGTTCTTC. The encoded protein is CASSEAPSSSYNEQFF.

The V call is TRBV6-5, the J call TRBJ1-4; 7 bases fit TRBD1. Looked up from germline, CDR1 is MNHEY and CDR2 is SVGAGI. Trimming cost V 4 bases and J 4 bases; bases outside gene matches: 9. The CDR3 contains 16 residues. The CDR3 region is CASSFRDSSYNEKLFF. CDR3 bases: TGTGCCAGCAGTTTCCGGGACAGCTCTTATAATGAAAAACTGTTTTTT.

The chain recombines TRBV27 with TRBJ1-5; D might be TRBD1 (6 bases). Trimming removed 1 base at V and 2 bases at J, with 12 bases between. The CDR3 contains 16 residues. In germline, CDR1 is MNHEY, CDR2 SMNVEV (reference sequence). CDR3: CASSLYSSGGNQPQHF. The CDR3 bases are TGTGCCAGCAGTTTATACAGCTCAGGGGGCAATCAGCCCCAGCATTTT.

In nucleotides, the CDR3 is TGTGCCAGCAGTGACTCCGAGGGAGGCACAGATACGCAGTATTTT. Protein sequence: CASSDSEGGTDTQYF. The gene calls are TRBV6-4 and TRBJ2-3; D is possibly TRBD2 (5 bases). Looked up from germline, CDR1 is MRHNA and CDR2 is SNTAGT. The CDR3 is made up of 15 amino acids. Deletions cut 0 bases from V and 1 base from J, with 8 bases between.

CDR3 amino acids: CASSLGGYSNQPQHF. The CDR3 coding sequence is TGTGCCAGCAGCCTCGGGGGGTATAGCAATCAGCCCCAGCATTTT. J is TRBJ1-5 and V is TRBV7-2; D perhaps matches TRBD1 (5 bases). The V gene's germline CDR1 is SGHTA and CDR2 FQGNSA. The CDR3 is made up of 15 amino acids. The germline V and J ends were trimmed by 5 bases and 0 bases, with 11 bases remaining between them.

This chain uses TRBV5-4 with TRBJ2-7, with 8 bases that match TRBD1. This CDR3 has 15 amino acids. V was pared by 4 bases and J by 0 bases, with 6 bases of the junction left unmatched. Germline V gene lookup returns CDR1 SGHNT and CDR2 YYREEE (reference sequence). CDR3 sequence reads: CASSPGTGNSYEQYF. CDR3 coding DNA: TGTGCCAGCAGCCCCGGGACAGGCAACTCCTACGAGCAGTACTTC.

The gene calls are TRBV6-6 and TRBJ2-3; the match to TRBD2 covers 9 bases. Looked up from germline, CDR1 is MNHNY and CDR2 is SVGAGI (reference sequence). Trimming cost V 7 bases and J 3 bases; bases outside gene matches: 5. The CDR3 is 14 residues long. This CDR3 reads CASIRSGGTDTQYF. The CDR3 DNA reads as TGTGCCAGCATTAGAAGCGGGGGGACAGATACGCAGTATTTT.

This rearrangement joins TRBV14 to TRBJ2-4, with 11 bases fitting TRBD2. The germline V gene has CDR1 SGHDN and CDR2 FVKESK. The CDR3 totals 19 residues. V gave up 4 bases and J gave up 0 bases; unmatched junction bases: 11. CDR3 nucleotides: TGTGCCAGCAGCCTAACGACGGGACTAGCGGTTCTAGCCAAAAACATTCAGTACTTC. As protein: CASSLTTGLAVLAKNIQYF.

V usage is TRBV5-6 and J usage is TRBJ1-2; D is ambiguous. The V end lost 0 bases, the J end lost 7 bases, and 7 bases lay between the germline ends. The CDR3 loop spans 12 amino acids. Germline V lookup: CDR1 SGHDT, CDR2 YYEEEE. In DNA form, the CDR3 reads TGTGCCAGCAGCTTGGGAGGGTTTGGCTACACCTTC. This encodes CASSLGGFGYTF.

The chain employs TRBV5-1 and TRBJ1-1, with TRBD1 as a possible D gene (6 bases). Germline V gene data show CDR1 as SGHRS and CDR2 as YFSETQ. The CDR3 covers 13 residues. V was trimmed by 2 bases and J by 4 bases, leaving 9 bases between them. In DNA, the CDR3 is TGCGCCAGCAGCTTTACAGGGAGCACTGAAGCTTTCTTT. It translates to CASSFTGSTEAFF.

The chain carries TRBV15 and TRBJ2-3, with TRBD2 matching over 10 bases. CDR3 length: 15 residues. J lost 2 bases, V lost 5 bases, and 4 bases had no gene match. Germline assignment: CDR1 LNHNV and CDR2 YYDKDF (reference sequence). As DNA, the CDR3 is TGTGCCACCAGCCGAGCGGGGGGGAACACAGATACGCAGTATTTT. This gives the protein CATSRAGGNTDTQYF.

This chain links TRBV2 with TRBJ1-1; D unresolved. Germline V CDR1 and CDR2: SNHLY, FYNNEI. V lost 5 bases and J 4 bases, leaving 8 bases between the germline ends. The CDR3 totals 12 residues. CDR3 DNA sequence: TGTGCCAGCAGTAGGGAGTCCACTGAAGCTTTCTTT. As protein: CASSRESTEAFF. Variable domain in full (rest from reference TRBV2 and TRBJ1-1): EPEVTQTPSHQVTQMGQEVILRCVPISNHLYFYWYRQILGQKVEFLVSFYNNEISEKSEIFDDQFSVERPDGSNFTLKIRSTKLEDSAMYFCASSRESTEAFFGQGTRLTVV.

The V gene is TRBV4-1, the J gene TRBJ2-2; D might be TRBD2 (6 bases). V shed 4 bases and J shed 7 bases, with 28 bases lying between them. The CDR3 has 19 residues. CDR1 and CDR2 from the germline V gene are MGHRA and YSYEKL. Written as DNA, the CDR3 is TGCGCCAGCAGCCCCGGTAGCGGTAGAACAGCCAAAGAGGTCGGGGAGCTGTTTTTT. Translating it yields CASSPGSGRTAKEVGELFF.

The chain couples TRBV5-3 to TRBJ2-5; D may be TRBD1 (5 bases). TRBV5-3 is given ORF status, its function remaining uncertain. The CDR3 has 17 residues. The ends were cut back, 5 bases at V and 5 bases at J, with 25 bases in the middle. This CDR3 reads CARRHRTQNDGNETQYF. The CDR3 DNA is TGTGCCAGAAGACATAGGACACAAAACGATGGAAACGAGACCCAGTACTTC.

This rearrangement joins TRBV5-1 to TRBJ2-7, with 7 bases fitting TRBD1. The V gene end was trimmed by 6 bases and the J gene end by 1 base; junction bases not matched to a gene: 7. The CDR3 length is 14 residues. Germline assignment: CDR1 SGHRS and CDR2 YFSETQ. In nucleotides, the CDR3 is TGCGCCAGCACGGAGCAGGGGGATTCCTACGAGCAGTACTTC. It codes for CASTEQGDSYEQYF.

About this clone itself: At one boundary the junction diverges from the germline segment, which might be a read error. The same CDR3 is also encoded by other DNA sequences in this sample. J is TRBJ1-5 and V is TRBV7-9, with 10 bases that match TRBD1. CDR1 and CDR2 from the germline V gene are SEHNR and FQNEAQ (reference sequence). This CDR3 has 17 residues. The CDR3 bases are TGTGCCAGCAGCAAACAGACAGGGGGCTTCGGCAACCAGCCCCAGCATTTT. This gives the protein CASSKQTGGFGNQPQHF.

The V and J genes are TRBV15 and TRBJ1-1; D is undetermined. V was pared by 5 bases and J by 2 bases, with 18 bases between. CDR3 size: 16 residues. Germline V CDR1 and CDR2: LNHNV, YYDKDF (reference sequence). The CDR3 DNA is TGTGCCACCAGCGCCCGTCTGTCCCACATCAACACTGAAGCTTTCTTT. This codes for CATSARLSHINTEAFF.